This T cell receptor (beta chain) was sequenced during a study of T-cell reconstitution after alpha-beta-depleted transplantation in children. Using unique molecular identifiers, the investigators prepared the TCRbeta library. Each CDR3 protein gets one entry after TCRdb re-called the PCR reads with MiXCR. This sample has roughly 500,000 distinct CDR3 sequences, with approximately 12% found just once. In its sample, this clonotype was seen many times. This CDR3 comprises 15 residues. Germline V gene data show CDR1 as KGHDR and CDR2 as SFDVKD. Trimming left V 10 bases short and J 3 bases short, with 19 bases between.

This sequence originates from a human donor who donated a stem cell graft to a child with combined immunodeficiency. Source: PBMCs from the stem cell graft donor, taken from the stem cell graft. The rearrangement joins TRBV24-1 to TRBJ2-3; tentative D call: TRBD1 (6 bases). The CDR3 DNA sequence: TGTGCCACGGGGAACAGGGTATTGGGGACAGATACGCAGTATTTT. It specifies CATGNRVLGTDTQYF.